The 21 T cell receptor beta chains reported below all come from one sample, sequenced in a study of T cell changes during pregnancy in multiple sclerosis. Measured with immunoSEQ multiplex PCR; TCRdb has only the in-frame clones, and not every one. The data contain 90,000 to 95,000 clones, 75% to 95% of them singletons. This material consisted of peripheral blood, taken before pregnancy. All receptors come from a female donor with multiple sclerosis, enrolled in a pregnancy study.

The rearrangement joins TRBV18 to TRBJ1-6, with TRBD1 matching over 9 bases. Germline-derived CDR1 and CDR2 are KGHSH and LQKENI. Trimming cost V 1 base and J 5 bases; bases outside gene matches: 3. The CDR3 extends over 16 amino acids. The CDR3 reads CASSPLGQGNNSPLHF. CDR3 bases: TGTGCCAGCTCACCACTGGGACAGGGAAATAATTCACCCCTCCACTTT.

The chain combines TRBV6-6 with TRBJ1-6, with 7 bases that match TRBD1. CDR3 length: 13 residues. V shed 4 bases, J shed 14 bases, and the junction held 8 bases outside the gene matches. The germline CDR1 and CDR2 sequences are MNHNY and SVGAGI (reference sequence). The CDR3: CASSSQGYGALHF. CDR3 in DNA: TGTGCCAGCAGTTCACAGGGGTATGGGGCCCTCCACTTT.

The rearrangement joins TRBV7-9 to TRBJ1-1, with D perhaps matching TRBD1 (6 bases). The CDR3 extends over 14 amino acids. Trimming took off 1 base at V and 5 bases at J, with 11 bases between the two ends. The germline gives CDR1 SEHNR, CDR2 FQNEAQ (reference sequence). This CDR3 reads CASSLGGQGTEAFF. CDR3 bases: TGTGCCAGCAGCTTAGGAGGGCAGGGGACTGAAGCTTTCTTT.

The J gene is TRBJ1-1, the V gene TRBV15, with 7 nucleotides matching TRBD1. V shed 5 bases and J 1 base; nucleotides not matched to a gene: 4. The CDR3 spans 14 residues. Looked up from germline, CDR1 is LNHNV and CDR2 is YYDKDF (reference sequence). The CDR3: CATSPYRGNTEAFF. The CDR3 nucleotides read TGTGCCACCAGCCCATACAGGGGGAACACTGAAGCTTTCTTT.

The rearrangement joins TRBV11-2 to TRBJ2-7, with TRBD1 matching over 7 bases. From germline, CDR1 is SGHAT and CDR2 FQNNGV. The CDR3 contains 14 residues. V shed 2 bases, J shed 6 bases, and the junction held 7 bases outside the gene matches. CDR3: CASSLRQGSVEQYF. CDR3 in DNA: TGTGCCAGCAGCTTAAGACAGGGAAGTGTCGAGCAGTACTTC.

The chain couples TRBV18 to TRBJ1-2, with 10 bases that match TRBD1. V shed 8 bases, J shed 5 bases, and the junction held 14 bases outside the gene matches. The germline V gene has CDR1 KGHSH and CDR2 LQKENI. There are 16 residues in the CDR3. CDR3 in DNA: TGTGCCAGCACTAATCCGGGACAGGGGAAGAGTTATGGCTACACCTTC. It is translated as CASTNPGQGKSYGYTF.

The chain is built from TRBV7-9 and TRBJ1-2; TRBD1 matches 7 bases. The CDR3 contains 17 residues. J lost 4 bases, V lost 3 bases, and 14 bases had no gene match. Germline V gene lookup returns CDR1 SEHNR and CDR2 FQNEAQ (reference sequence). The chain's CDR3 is CASSFPDTGALPYGYTF. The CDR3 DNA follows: TGTGCCAGCAGCTTCCCGGATACAGGGGCGCTACCCTATGGCTACACCTTC.

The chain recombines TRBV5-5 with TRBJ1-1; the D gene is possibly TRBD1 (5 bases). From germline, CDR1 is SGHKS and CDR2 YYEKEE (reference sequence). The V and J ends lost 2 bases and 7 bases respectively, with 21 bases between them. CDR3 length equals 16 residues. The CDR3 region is CASSFRVGEGLGEAFF. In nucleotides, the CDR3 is TGTGCCAGCAGCTTCAGGGTCGGGGAGGGACTCGGTGAAGCTTTCTTT.

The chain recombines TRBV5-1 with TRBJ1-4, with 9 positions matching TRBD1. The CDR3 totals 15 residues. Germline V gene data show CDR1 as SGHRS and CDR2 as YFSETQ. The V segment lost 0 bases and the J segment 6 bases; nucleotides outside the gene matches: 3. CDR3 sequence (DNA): TGCGCCAGCAGCTTGGCCGGGACAGGGCATGAAAAACTGTTTTTT. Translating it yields CASSLAGTGHEKLFF.

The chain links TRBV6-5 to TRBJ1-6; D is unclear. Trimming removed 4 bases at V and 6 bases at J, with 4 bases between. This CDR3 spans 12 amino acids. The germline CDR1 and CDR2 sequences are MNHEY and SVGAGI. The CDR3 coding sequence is TGTGCCAGCAGTTCTCCTAATTCACCCCTCCACTTT. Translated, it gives CASSSPNSPLHF.

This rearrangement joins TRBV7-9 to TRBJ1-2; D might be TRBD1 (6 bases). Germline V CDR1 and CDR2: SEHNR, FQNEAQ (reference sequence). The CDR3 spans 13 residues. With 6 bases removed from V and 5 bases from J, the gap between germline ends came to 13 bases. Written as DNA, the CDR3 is TGTGCCAGCAGTTCCGGACAGCCATATGGCTACACCTTC. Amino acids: CASSSGQPYGYTF.

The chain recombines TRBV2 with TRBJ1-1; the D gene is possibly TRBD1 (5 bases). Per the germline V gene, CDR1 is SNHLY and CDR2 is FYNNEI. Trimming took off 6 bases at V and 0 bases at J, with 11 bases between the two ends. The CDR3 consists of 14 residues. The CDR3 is CASSRGHMNTEAFF. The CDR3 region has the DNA TGTGCCAGCAGCAGAGGACATATGAACACTGAAGCTTTCTTT.

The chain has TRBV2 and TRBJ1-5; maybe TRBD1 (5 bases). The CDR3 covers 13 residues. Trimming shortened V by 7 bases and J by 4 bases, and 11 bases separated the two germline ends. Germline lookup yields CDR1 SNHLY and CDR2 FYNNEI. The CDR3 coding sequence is TGTGCCAGCACTGGGCAGGGTAATCAGCCCCAGCATTTT. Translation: CASTGQGNQPQHF.

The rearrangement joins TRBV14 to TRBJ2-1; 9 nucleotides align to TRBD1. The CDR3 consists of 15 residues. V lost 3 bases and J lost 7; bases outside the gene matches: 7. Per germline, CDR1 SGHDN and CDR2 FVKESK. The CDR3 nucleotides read TGTGCCAGCAGCCATAGGACAGGGGTCTATAATGAGCAGTTCTTC. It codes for CASSHRTGVYNEQFF.

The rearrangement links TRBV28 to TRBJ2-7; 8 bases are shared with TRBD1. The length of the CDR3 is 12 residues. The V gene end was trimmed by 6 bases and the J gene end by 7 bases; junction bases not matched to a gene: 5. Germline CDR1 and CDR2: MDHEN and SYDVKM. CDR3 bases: TGTGCCAGCAGGGACAGGGTAAAGGAGCAGTACTTC. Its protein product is CASRDRVKEQYF.

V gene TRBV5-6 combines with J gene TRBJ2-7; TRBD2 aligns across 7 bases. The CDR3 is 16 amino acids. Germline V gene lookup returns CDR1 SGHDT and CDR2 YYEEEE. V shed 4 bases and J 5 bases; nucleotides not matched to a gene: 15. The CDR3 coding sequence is TGTGCCAGCAGCCTAACGAGCGGGGTAGATAGTAACGAGCAGTACTTC. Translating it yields CASSLTSGVDSNEQYF.

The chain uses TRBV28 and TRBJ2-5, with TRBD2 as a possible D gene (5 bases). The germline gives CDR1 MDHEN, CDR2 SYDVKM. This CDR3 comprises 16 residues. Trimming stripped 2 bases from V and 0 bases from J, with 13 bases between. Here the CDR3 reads CASSLQAAGYQETQYF. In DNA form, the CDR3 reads TGTGCCAGCAGTTTACAAGCGGCCGGTTACCAAGAGACCCAGTACTTC. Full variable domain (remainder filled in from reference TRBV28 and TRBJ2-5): DVKVTQSSRYLVKRTGEKVFLECVQDMDHENMFWYRQDPGLGLRLIYFSYDVKMKEKGDIPEGYSVSREKKERFSLILESASTNQTSMYLCASSLQAAGYQETQYFGPGTRLLVL.

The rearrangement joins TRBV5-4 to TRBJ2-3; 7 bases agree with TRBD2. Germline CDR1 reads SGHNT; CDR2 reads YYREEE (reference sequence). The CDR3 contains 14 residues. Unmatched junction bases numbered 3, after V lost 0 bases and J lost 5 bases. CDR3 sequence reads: CASSLAGRGDTQYF. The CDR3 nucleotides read TGTGCCAGCAGCTTGGCAGGGAGGGGAGATACGCAGTATTTT.

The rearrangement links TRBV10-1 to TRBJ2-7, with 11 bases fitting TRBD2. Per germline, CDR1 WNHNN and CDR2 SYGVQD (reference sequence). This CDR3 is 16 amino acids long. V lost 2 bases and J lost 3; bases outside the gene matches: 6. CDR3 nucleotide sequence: TGCGCCAGCAGTGAGGCAGCGACTAGCGGGAACTACGAGCAGTACTTC. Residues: CASSEAATSGNYEQYF.

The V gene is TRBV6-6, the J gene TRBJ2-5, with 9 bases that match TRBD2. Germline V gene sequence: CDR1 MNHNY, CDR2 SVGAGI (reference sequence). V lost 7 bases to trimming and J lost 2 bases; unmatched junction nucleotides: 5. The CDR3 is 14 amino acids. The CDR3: CASNWRGGQETQYF. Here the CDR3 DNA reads TGTGCCAGCAACTGGCGGGGGGGTCAAGAGACCCAGTACTTC.

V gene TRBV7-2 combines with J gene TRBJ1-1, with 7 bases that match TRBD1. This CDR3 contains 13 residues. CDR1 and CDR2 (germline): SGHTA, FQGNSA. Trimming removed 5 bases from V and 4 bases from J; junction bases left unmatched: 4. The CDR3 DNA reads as TGTGCCAGCAGCCCCGACAGGGCCACTGAAGCTTTCTTT. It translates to CASSPDRATEAFF.